The sequence of this T cell receptor beta chain was determined in a study of long-term antiretroviral therapy in people with HIV. Sequencing relied on immunoSEQ assay v3.0, run at survey level. The method was immunoSEQ multiplex PCR; TCRdb's version includes in-frame clones alone and lacks a portion of them. The repertoire consists of some 30,000 clones, with roughly 87% occurring once and the leading ten covering 10% to 15%. This clone was detected a few times. V lost 4 bases, J lost 7 bases, and 7 bases stayed unmatched. The CDR3 has 13 residues. Germline lookup yields CDR1 MDHEN and CDR2 SYDVKM. This chain uses TRBV28 with TRBJ2-7, with TRBD1 matching over 7 bases. Material: unsorted PBMCs, obtained 1.1 years after starting antiretroviral therapy. The clonotype comes from a man between 18 and 35 years old with HIV. The CDR3 loop reads CASSSLQGIEQYF. CDR3 nucleotides: TGTGCCAGCAGTTCGTTACAGGGGATAGAGCAGTACTTC. Using reference TRBV28 and TRBJ2-7 for the parts outside the CDR3, the full variable domain is DVKVTQSSRYLVKRTGEKVFLECVQDMDHENMFWYRQDPGLGLRLIYFSYDVKMKEKGDIPEGYSVSREKKERFSLILESASTNQTSMYLCASSSLQGIEQYFGPGTRLTVT.